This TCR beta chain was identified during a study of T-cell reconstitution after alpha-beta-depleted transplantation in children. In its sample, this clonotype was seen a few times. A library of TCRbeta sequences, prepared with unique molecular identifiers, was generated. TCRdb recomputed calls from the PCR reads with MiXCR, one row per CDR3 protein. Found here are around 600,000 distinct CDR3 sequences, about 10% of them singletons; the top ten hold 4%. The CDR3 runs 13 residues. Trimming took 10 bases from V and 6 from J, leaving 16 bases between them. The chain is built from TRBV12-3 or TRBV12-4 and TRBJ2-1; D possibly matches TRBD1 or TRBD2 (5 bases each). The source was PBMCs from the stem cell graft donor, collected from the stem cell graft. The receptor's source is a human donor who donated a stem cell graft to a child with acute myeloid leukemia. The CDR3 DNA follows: TGTGCCACGCTCCGGGACCTAGCCAATGAGCAGTTCTTC. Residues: CATLRDLANEQFF.